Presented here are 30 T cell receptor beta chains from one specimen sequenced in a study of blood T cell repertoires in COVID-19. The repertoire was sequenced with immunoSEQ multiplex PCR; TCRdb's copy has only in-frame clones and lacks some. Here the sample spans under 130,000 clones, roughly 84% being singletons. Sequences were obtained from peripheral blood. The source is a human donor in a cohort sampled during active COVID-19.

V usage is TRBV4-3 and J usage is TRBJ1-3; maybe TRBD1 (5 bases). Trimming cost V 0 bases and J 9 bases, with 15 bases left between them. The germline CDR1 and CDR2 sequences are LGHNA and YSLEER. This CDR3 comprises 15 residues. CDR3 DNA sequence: TGCGCCAGCAGCCAAGATCCCGCAGGGAAGGGCACCATATATTTT. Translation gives CASSQDPAGKGTIYF.

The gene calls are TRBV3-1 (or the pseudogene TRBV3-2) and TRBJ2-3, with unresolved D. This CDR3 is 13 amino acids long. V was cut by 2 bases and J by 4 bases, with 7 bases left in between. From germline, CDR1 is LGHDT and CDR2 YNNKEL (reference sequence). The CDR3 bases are TGTGCCAGCAGCCAAAACCGAGCAGATACGCAGTATTTT. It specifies CASSQNRADTQYF.

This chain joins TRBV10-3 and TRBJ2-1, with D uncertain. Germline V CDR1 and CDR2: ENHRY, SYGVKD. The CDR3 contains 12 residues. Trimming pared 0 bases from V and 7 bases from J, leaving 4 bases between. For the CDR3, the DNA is TGTGCCATCAGTGAGTCGTCGAATGAGCAGTTCTTC. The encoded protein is CAISESSNEQFF.

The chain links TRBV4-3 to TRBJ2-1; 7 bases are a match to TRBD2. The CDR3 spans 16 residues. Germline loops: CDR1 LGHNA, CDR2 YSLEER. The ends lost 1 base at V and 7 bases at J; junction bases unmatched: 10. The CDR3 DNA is TGCGCCAGCAGCCAAGTTGGCAGCGGGGTTTCTAATGAGCAGTTCTTC. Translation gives CASSQVGSGVSNEQFF.

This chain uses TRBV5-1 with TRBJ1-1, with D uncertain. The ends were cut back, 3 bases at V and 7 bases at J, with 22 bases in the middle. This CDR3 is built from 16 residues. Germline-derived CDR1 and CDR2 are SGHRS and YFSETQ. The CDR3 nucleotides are TGCGCCAGCAGCTACGAGGGAGCGGCGGGTTTAGTTGAAGCTTTCTTT. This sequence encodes CASSYEGAAGLVEAFF.

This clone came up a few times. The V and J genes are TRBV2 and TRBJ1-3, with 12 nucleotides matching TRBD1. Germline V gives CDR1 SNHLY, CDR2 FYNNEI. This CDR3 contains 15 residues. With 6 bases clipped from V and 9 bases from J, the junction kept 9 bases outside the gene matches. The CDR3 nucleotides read TGTGCCAGCAGGGGGACAGGGGGCCTGGAAAGCACCATATATTTT. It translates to CASRGTGGLESTIYF.

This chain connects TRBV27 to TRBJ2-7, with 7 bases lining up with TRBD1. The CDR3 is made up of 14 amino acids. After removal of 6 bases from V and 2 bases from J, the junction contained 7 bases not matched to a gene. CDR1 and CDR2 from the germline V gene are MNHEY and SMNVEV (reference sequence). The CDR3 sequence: CASRPYQGAYEQYF. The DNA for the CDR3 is TGTGCCAGCAGACCATACCAGGGGGCCTACGAGCAGTACTTC.

The CDR3 here is CASTTNQGSRQPQHF. DNA for the CDR3: TGTGCCAGTACAACAAATCAGGGGTCTCGCCAGCCCCAGCATTTT. The gene calls are TRBV19 and TRBJ1-5, with D maybe TRBD1 (6 bases). From germline, CDR1 is LNHDA and CDR2 SQIVND (reference sequence). Trimming took 7 bases from V and 7 from J, leaving 20 bases between them. CDR3 length: 15 residues.

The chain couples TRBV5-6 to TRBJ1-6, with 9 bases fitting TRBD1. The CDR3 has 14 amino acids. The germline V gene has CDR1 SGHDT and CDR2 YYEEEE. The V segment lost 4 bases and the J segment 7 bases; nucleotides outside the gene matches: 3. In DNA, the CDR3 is TGTGCCAGCAGCATGACAGGGGGGAATTCACCCCTCCACTTT. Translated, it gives CASSMTGGNSPLHF. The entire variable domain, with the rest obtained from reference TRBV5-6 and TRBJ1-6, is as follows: DAGVTQSPTHLIKTRGQQVTLRCSPKSGHDTVSWYQQALGQGPQFIFQYYEEEERQRGNFPDRFSGHQFPNYSSELNVNALLLGDSALYLCASSMTGGNSPLHFGNGTRLTVT.

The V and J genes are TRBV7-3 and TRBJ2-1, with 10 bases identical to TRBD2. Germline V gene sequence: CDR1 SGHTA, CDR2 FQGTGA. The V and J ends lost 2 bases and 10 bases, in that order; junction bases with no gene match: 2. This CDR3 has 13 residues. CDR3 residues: CASSLGTSDEQFF. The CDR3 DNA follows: TGTGCCAGCAGCTTAGGGACTAGCGACGAGCAGTTCTTC.

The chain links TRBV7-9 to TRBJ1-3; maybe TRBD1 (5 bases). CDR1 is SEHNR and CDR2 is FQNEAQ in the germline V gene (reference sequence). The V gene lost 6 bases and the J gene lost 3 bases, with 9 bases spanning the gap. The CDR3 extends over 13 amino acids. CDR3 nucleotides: TGTGCCAGCAGGGGGCCCAATGGAAACACCATATATTTT. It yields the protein CASRGPNGNTIYF.

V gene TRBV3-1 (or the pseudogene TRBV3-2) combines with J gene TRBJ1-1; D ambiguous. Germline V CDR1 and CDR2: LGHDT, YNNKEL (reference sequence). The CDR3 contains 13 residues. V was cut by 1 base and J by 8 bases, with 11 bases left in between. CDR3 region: CASSQVAGSEAFF. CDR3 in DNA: TGTGCCAGCAGCCAAGTAGCGGGATCCGAAGCTTTCTTT.

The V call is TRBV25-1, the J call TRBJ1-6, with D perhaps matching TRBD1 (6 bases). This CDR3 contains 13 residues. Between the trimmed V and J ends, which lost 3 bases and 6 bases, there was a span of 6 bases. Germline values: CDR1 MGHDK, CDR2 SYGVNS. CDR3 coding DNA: TGTGCCAGCAGTGACAGGGGTAATTCACCCCTCCACTTT. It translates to CASSDRGNSPLHF.

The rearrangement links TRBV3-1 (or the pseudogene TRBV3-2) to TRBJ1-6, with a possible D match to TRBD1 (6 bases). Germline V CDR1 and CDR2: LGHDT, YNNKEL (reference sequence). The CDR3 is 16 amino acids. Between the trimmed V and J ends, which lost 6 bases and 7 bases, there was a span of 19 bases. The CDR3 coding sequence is TGTGCCAGCAGACCCTATGGGGGCACGGTAAATTCACCCCTCCACTTT. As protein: CASRPYGGTVNSPLHF.

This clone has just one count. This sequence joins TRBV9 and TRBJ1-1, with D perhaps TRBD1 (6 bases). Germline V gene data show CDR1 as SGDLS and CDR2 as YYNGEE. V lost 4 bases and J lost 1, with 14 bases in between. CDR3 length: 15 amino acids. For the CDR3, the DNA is TGTGCCAGCAGCCTATCGACAGGTCCGAACACTGAAGCTTTCTTT. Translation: CASSLSTGPNTEAFF.

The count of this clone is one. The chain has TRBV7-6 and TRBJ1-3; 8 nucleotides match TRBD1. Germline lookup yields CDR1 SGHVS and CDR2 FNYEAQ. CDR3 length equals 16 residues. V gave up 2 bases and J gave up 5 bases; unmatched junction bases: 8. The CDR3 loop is CASSLSTAGGRNTIYF. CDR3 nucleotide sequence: TGTGCCAGCAGCTTAAGTACGGCAGGGGGCCGAAACACCATATATTTT.

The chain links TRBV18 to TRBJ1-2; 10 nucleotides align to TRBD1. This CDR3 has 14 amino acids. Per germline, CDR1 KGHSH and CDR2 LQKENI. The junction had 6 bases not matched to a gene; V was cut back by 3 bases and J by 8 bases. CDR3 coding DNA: TGTGCCAGCTCACCGCGACAGGGGGCTGGGGGCTACACCTTC. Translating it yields CASSPRQGAGGYTF.

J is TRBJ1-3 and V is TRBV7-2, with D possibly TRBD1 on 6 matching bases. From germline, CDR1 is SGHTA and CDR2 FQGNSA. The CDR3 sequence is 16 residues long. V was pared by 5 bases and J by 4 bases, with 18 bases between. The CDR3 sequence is CASSRVTGPAGNTIYF. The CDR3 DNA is TGTGCCAGCAGCCGCGTAACAGGGCCAGCGGGAAACACCATATATTTT.

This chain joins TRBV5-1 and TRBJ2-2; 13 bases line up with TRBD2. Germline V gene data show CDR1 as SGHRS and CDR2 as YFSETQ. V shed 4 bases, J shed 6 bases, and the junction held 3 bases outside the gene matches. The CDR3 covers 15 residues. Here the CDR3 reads CASSELAGGPGELFF. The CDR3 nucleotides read TGCGCCAGCAGCGAACTAGCGGGGGGGCCCGGGGAGCTGTTTTTT.

This CDR3 is CASRDDRGAEAFF. The CDR3 nucleotides are TGTGCCAGCAGAGACGACAGGGGCGCTGAAGCTTTCTTT. The rearrangement links TRBV2 to TRBJ1-1; TRBD1 agrees at 8 bases. J gave up 6 bases and V 6 bases, and 6 bases lay outside the gene matches. This CDR3 is 13 amino acids long. Germline V CDR1 and CDR2: SNHLY, FYNNEI.

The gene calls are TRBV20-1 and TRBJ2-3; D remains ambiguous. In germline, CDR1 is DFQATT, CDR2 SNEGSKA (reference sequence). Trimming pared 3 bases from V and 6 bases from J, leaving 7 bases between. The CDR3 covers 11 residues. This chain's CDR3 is CSASLGDTQYF. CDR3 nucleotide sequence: TGCAGTGCTAGTTTGGGCGATACGCAGTATTTT.

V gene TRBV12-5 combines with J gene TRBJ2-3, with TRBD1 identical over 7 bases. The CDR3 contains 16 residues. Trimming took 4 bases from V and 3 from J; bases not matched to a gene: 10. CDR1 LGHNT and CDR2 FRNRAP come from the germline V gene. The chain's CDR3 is CASGSRQGDVTDTQYF. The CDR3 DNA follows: TGTGCTAGTGGTTCCCGACAGGGTGATGTGACAGATACGCAGTATTTT.

The CDR3 reads CASSPEQVPGGEQFF. CDR3 coding DNA: TGTGCCAGCTCACCCGAACAGGTCCCGGGGGGTGAGCAGTTCTTC. The chain joins TRBV18 to TRBJ2-1; 7 bases match TRBD2. J lost 9 bases, V lost 3 bases, and 11 bases had no gene match. The germline CDR1 and CDR2 sequences are KGHSH and LQKENI. This CDR3 has 15 amino acids.

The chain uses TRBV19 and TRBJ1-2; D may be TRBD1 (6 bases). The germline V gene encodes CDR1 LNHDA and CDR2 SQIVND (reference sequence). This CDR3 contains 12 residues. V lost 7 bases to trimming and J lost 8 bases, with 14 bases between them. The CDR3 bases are TGTGCCAGTAATTACAGGGCTGAGGGCTACACCTTC. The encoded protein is CASNYRAEGYTF.

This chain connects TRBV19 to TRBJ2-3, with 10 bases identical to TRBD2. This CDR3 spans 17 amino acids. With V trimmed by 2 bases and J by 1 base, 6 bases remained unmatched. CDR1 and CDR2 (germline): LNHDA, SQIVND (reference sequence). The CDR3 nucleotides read TGTGCCAGTAGTATAAGGGTTCTAGCGGGGGGCACAGATACGCAGTATTTT. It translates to CASSIRVLAGGTDTQYF.

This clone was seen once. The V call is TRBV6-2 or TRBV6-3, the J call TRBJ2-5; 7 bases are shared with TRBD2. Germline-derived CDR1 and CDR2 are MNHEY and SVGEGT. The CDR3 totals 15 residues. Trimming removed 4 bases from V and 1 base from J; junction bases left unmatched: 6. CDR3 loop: CASSLSGERQETQYF. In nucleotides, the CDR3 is TGTGCCAGCAGTTTAAGCGGGGAGCGCCAAGAGACCCAGTACTTC.

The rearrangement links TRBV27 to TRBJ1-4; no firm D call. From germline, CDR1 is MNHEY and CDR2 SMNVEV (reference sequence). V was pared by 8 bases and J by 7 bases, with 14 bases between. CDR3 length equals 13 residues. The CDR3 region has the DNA TGTGCCAGCCTCAGAGGATTAGGTGAAAAACTGTTTTTT. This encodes CASLRGLGEKLFF. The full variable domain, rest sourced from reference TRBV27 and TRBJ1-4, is EAQVTQNPRYLITVTGKKLTVTCSQNMNHEYMSWYRQDPGLGLRQIYYSMNVEVTDKGDVPEGYKVSRKEKRNFPLILESPSPNQTSLYFCASLRGLGEKLFFGSGTQLSVL.

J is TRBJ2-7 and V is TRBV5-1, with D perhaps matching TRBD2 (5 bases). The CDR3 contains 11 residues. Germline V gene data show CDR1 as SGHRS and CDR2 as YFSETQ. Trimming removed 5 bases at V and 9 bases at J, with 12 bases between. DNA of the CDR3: TGCGCCAGCAGTTCCGGGAACCGGCAGTACTTC. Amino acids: CASSSGNRQYF.

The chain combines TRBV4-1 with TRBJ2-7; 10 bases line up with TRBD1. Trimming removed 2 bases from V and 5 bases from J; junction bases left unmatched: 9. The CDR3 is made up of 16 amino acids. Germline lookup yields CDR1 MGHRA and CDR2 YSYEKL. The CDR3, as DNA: TGCGCCAGCAGCCAACGGCCGGGACAGGGGAGGGACGAGCAGTACTTC. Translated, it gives CASSQRPGQGRDEQYF.

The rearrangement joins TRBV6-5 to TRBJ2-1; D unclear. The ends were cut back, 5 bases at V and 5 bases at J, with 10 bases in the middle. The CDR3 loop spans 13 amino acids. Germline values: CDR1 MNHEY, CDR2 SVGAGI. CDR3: CASSKTPDNEQFF. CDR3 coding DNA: TGTGCCAGCAGTAAAACCCCAGACAATGAGCAGTTCTTC.